The 27 T cell receptor beta chains below come from one sample, sequenced in a study of CXCR3-negative and CXCR3-positive naive CD8 T cells. Libraries were UMI-labeled 5' RACE TRB cDNA. With the 5' RACE reads reprocessed, TCRdb shows one record per CDR3 protein and no DNA. The sample has more than 6,500 distinct CDR3 sequences; the top ten hold roughly 1.5%. Their recognized antigens are unknown. Study-level points and caveats: The study found more hydrophobic TRB CDR3s in CXCR3-positive naive cells than in CXCR3-negative naive cells.

Sequencing was carried out using naive CXCR3+ CD8+ T cells from blood. Noted subset: CD45RO-CCR7+CD27+CD95- naive CD8+ T cells expressing CXCR3 (TNR3+). Every receptor here comes from a human donor in good health. Some clones in this sample may be carry-over from other donors' samples.

The J gene is TRBJ2-5, the V gene TRBV12-2. TRBV12-2 is classified as a pseudogene. The CDR3 has 13 residues. CDR3 in amino acids: CASRLDRSGTQYF.

The V and J genes are TRBV14 and TRBJ1-6; TCRdb calls TRBD1, which cannot be checked without DNA. The CDR3 is 15 amino acids. Germline V lookup: CDR1 SGHDN, CDR2 FVKESK. The chain's CDR3 is CASSQDTGVNSPLHF.

Considering frequency, this clonotype is medium-sized. The rearrangement uses TRBV5-1 and TRBJ2-7; TCRdb indicates TRBD1, and absent DNA this call remains unverified. The CDR3 has 15 residues. Germline V lookup: CDR1 SGHRS, CDR2 YFSETQ. The CDR3 here is CASSQGQGVFYEQYF.

The chain carries TRBV29-1 and TRBJ2-5. CDR3 length: 14 residues. The germline V gene has CDR1 SQVTM and CDR2 ANQGSEA. CDR3 amino acids: CSVESYRLQETQYF. Based on the CDR3 plus reference TRBV29-1 and TRBJ2-5, the full variable domain is SAVISQKPSRDICQRGTSLTIQCQVDSQVTMMFWYRQQPGQSLTLIATANQGSEATYESGFVIDKFPISRPNLTFSTLTVSNMSPEDSSIYLCSVESYRLQETQYFGPGTRLLVL.

This clonotype is labeled medium-sized based on frequency. Here the CDR3 reads CASSERGGPSTDTQYF. The gene calls are TRBV25-1 and TRBJ2-3; the TCRdb D gene call, TRBD2, has no DNA to confirm it. Germline V gene sequence: CDR1 MGHDK, CDR2 SYGVNS. The CDR3 length is 16 residues.

Its frequency marks this clonotype as medium-sized. The V and J genes are TRBV7-3 and TRBJ2-7. CDR1 is SGHTA, CDR2 FQGTGA, per germline. The length of the CDR3 is 13 residues. The CDR3 here is CASSLTGQNEQYF.

The chain couples TRBV29-1 to TRBJ2-7; TCRdb calls TRBD2, which cannot be checked without DNA. CDR1 is SQVTM, CDR2 ANQGSEA, per germline. The CDR3 is 13 residues long. This chain's CDR3 is CSVDGGRDHEQYF.

In terms of frequency, this clonotype is medium-sized (0.01 to 0.1%). The V gene is TRBV10-3, the J gene TRBJ2-7. The CDR3 consists of 15 residues. Germline V gene lookup returns CDR1 ENHRY and CDR2 SYGVKD. This CDR3 is CAISESTDSSYEQYF.

According to its frequency, this clonotype is medium-sized (0.01 to 0.1%). The rearrangement links TRBV7-9 to TRBJ1-5; the TCRdb D gene call, TRBD1, has no DNA to confirm it. This CDR3 contains 14 residues. Germline V gene sequence: CDR1 SEHNR, CDR2 FQNEAQ (reference sequence). This CDR3 reads CASSKDSGNQPQHF.

The chain is built from TRBV3-1 and TRBJ2-3; the TRBD1 assignment by TCRdb is unverifiable without DNA. The CDR3 has 17 residues. Germline values: CDR1 LGHDT, CDR2 YNNKEL (reference sequence). The CDR3 sequence: CASSQLAPAGHTDTQYF.

CDR3 region: CASSPVPVRAPKLQINGYTF. This chain links TRBV23-1 with TRBJ1-2. TRBV23-1 is classed as an ORF, of uncertain function. The CDR3 is 20 amino acids.

The V gene is TRBV3-1, the J gene TRBJ2-5; TCRdb calls TRBD1, which cannot be checked without DNA. The CDR3 has 16 residues. Germline V CDR1 and CDR2: LGHDT, YNNKEL (reference sequence). The CDR3 spells CASSQGPGTDGGTQYF.

J is TRBJ2-1 and V is TRBV27. Germline assignment: CDR1 MNHEY and CDR2 SMNVEV (reference sequence). This CDR3 spans 13 amino acids. The CDR3 region is CASSRTGYNEQFF.

V and J are TRBV7-9 and TRBJ2-3; TCRdb proposes TRBD2, but this gene call is untestable without DNA. The CDR3 is made up of 15 amino acids. Looked up from germline, CDR1 is SEHNR and CDR2 is FQNEAQ (reference sequence). CDR3 sequence: CASSVVTTSTDTQYF.

The CDR3: CASSFGTAGNIQYF. This chain joins TRBV28 and TRBJ2-4; the TCRdb D gene call, TRBD1, has no DNA to confirm it. CDR1 is MDHEN, CDR2 SYDVKM, per germline. The CDR3 runs to 14 residues. Using reference TRBV28 and TRBJ2-4 for the parts outside the CDR3, the full variable domain is DVKVTQSSRYLVKRTGEKVFLECVQDMDHENMFWYRQDPGLGLRLIYFSYDVKMKEKGDIPEGYSVSREKKERFSLILESASTNQTSMYLCASSFGTAGNIQYFGAGTRLSVL.

V is TRBV29-1 and J is TRBJ2-1; TCRdb reports TRBD2, a call that lacks DNA to check it against. From germline, CDR1 is SQVTM and CDR2 ANQGSEA. The CDR3 spans 14 residues. CDR3 in amino acids: CSVSGGALYNEQFF.

The rearrangement links TRBV5-1 to TRBJ1-1. CDR3 size: 12 residues. Germline lookup yields CDR1 SGHRS and CDR2 YFSETQ. The CDR3 loop is CASSHTNTEAFF.

The V and J genes are TRBV11-2 and TRBJ2-3; TCRdb's assignment of TRBD1 cannot be checked, as there is no DNA. In germline, CDR1 is SGHAT, CDR2 FQNNGV. The CDR3 is 15 residues long. CDR3 sequence reads: CASSLGQGGTDTQYF.

The chain links TRBV3-1 to TRBJ2-7; TCRdb designates TRBD1, a call that cannot be tested without DNA. Looked up from germline, CDR1 is LGHDT and CDR2 is YNNKEL (reference sequence). There are 15 residues in the CDR3. This CDR3 is CASSQDRGVNYEQYF.

By frequency, this clonotype is medium-sized. This chain uses TRBV20-1 with TRBJ2-5. The CDR3 length is 13 residues. Germline V gene sequence: CDR1 DFQATT, CDR2 SNEGSKA (reference sequence). CDR3 residues: CSASRWGEETQYF.

This CDR3 reads CASSPLNEEGSEAFF. The rearrangement uses TRBV3-1 and TRBJ1-1. This CDR3 spans 15 amino acids. The germline V gene has CDR1 LGHDT and CDR2 YNNKEL (reference sequence).

CDR3 in amino acids: CSVLSDRGYEQYF. J is TRBJ2-7 and V is TRBV29-1; without DNA, the TCRdb call of TRBD1 cannot be checked. CDR3 length: 13 amino acids. Per the germline V gene, CDR1 is SQVTM and CDR2 is ANQGSEA.

This clonotype is classed as medium-sized by frequency. This chain uses TRBV14 with TRBJ2-7. CDR3 length equals 12 residues. Germline values: CDR1 SGHDN, CDR2 FVKESK. The CDR3 loop is CASSQDGYEQYF.

This clonotype counts as medium-sized (0.01 to 0.1%) by frequency. CDR3 loop: CAIRTGGINEQYF. This chain joins TRBV10-3 and TRBJ2-7; TCRdb picks TRBD1, but there is no DNA to check that call. The CDR3 consists of 13 residues. The germline V gene encodes CDR1 ENHRY and CDR2 SYGVKD.

This clonotype is classed as large (0.1 to 1%) by frequency. V gene TRBV10-3 combines with J gene TRBJ1-5. Germline V gene data show CDR1 as ENHRY and CDR2 as SYGVKD. CDR3 size: 13 residues. CDR3: CAISKTGDQPQHF.

The rearrangement joins TRBV18 to TRBJ2-7. Germline V gene data show CDR1 as KGHSH and CDR2 as LQKENI. This CDR3 spans 14 amino acids. CDR3 region: CASSPPGDSYEQYF.

Considering frequency, this clonotype is medium-sized. The rearrangement uses TRBV20-1 and TRBJ2-7. From germline, CDR1 is DFQATT and CDR2 SNEGSKA (reference sequence). CDR3 size: 13 residues. The CDR3: CSARSSDSYEQYF.